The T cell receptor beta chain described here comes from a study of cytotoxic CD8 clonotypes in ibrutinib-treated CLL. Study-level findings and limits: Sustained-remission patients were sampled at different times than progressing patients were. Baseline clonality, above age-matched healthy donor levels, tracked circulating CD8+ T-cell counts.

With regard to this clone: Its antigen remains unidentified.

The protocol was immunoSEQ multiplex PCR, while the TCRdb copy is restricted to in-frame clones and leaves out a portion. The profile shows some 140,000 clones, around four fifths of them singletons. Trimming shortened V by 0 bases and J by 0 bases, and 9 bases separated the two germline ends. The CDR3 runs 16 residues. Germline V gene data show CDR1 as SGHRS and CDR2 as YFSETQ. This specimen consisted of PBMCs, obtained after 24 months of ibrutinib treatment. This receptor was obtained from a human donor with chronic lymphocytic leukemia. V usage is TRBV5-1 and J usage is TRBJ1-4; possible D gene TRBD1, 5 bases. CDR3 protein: CASSLARDPTNEKLFF. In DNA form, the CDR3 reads TGCGCCAGCAGCTTGGCCAGGGACCCAACTAATGAAAAACTGTTTTTT.